One sample yielded the 32 T cell receptor beta chains listed below, sequenced in a study of CD4 T cells in relation to SARS-CoV-2 and coronaviruses. These TCRs' antigens remain unknown. The protocol was immunoSEQ multiplex PCR, while the TCRdb copy is restricted to in-frame clones and leaves out a portion. The table has roughly 15,000 clones, roughly 87% seen once. Before the COVID-19 pandemic, during about 2011-2019, CD4+ T cells were taken from unexposed donors. CD4+ T cells were isolated from the cells after about nine days of culture. The sequenced sample consisted of CD4+ T cells from PBMCs, cultured in vitro. The receptors derive from a human donor in good health.

The chain recombines TRBV30 with TRBJ2-1; 7 bases map to TRBD1. The CDR3 loop spans 14 amino acids. V was pared by 8 bases and J by 1 base, with 8 bases of the junction left unmatched. CDR1 and CDR2 from the germline V gene are GTSNPN and SVGIG (reference sequence). The CDR3 nucleotides read TGTGCCCACCGACAGGGTCCTTCCTACAATGAGCAGTTCTTC. Protein sequence: CAHRQGPSYNEQFF.

The genes are TRBV29-1 and TRBJ1-5, with 8 bases aligning to TRBD1. In germline, CDR1 is SQVTM, CDR2 ANQGSEA. The CDR3 is made up of 14 amino acids. V shed 6 bases and J 3 bases; nucleotides not matched to a gene: 7. The CDR3 region has the DNA TGCAGCGTAAGCCTGGGACAGGACAATCAGCCCCAGCATTTT. This sequence encodes CSVSLGQDNQPQHF.

The chain carries TRBV10-2 and TRBJ2-7; TRBD2 matches at 8 bases. Germline V gene sequence: CDR1 WSHSY, CDR2 SAAADI. The V and J ends lost 3 bases and 6 bases, in that order; junction bases with no gene match: 19. The CDR3 sequence is 18 residues long. CDR3 in amino acids: CASSDNPGLGALSLEQYF. In DNA form, the CDR3 reads TGCGCCAGCAGTGACAACCCGGGACTAGGGGCCCTCTCCCTCGAGCAGTACTTC.

The sample holds one count of this clone. CDR3 loop: CASSADRVYTEAFF. As DNA, the CDR3 is TGTGCCAGCAGCGCTGACAGGGTATACACTGAAGCTTTCTTT. This chain connects TRBV5-4 to TRBJ1-1; 7 bases align to TRBD1. The trim removed 4 bases at V and 3 bases at J, leaving 6 bases unmatched. The CDR3 consists of 14 residues. Germline V gene data show CDR1 as SGHNT and CDR2 as YYREEE (reference sequence).

The J gene is TRBJ2-7, the V gene TRBV6-5; TRBD2 matches at 10 bases. The V gene end was trimmed by 8 bases and the J gene end by 6 bases; junction bases not matched to a gene: 13. Germline values: CDR1 MNHEY, CDR2 SVGAGI. The CDR3 runs to 15 residues. The CDR3 DNA follows: TGTGCCAGCCGTCGGCGTGCTAGCGGGAGTCCCGAGCAGTACTTC. Protein sequence: CASRRRASGSPEQYF.

This chain uses TRBV18 with TRBJ2-7; 9 bases are shared with TRBD1. The CDR3 has 14 amino acids. Germline V gene lookup returns CDR1 KGHSH and CDR2 LQKENI. V lost 3 bases and J lost 7; bases outside the gene matches: 7. The chain's CDR3 is CASSPADRGSEQYF. DNA for the CDR3: TGTGCCAGCTCACCGGCGGACAGGGGTTCAGAGCAGTACTTC.

The rearrangement uses TRBV4-1 and TRBJ2-5; no firm D call. This CDR3 has 13 residues. Germline V CDR1 and CDR2: MGHRA, YSYEKL. The V end lost 2 bases, the J end lost 1 base, and 5 bases lay between the germline ends. The CDR3: CASSQRLQETQYF. Here the CDR3 DNA reads TGCGCCAGCAGCCAACGCCTCCAAGAGACCCAGTACTTC.

This chain connects TRBV28 to TRBJ1-3; the D is unclear. The V end lost 5 bases, the J end lost 3 bases, and 23 bases lay between the germline ends. Germline lookup yields CDR1 MDHEN and CDR2 SYDVKM. This CDR3 has 18 amino acids. CDR3 region: CASSPGSLGVEGGNTIYF. The CDR3 DNA is TGTGCCAGCAGTCCTGGATCTTTGGGAGTCGAAGGTGGAAACACCATATATTTT.

The chain recombines TRBV19 with TRBJ2-1; D not resolved. The V and J ends lost 5 bases and 1 base respectively, with 12 bases between them. Germline-derived CDR1 and CDR2 are LNHDA and SQIVND (reference sequence). The CDR3 covers 15 residues. The CDR3 DNA reads as TGTGCCAGTAGTGCCCCCTGGGAATCCTACAATGAGCAGTTCTTC. Its translation is CASSAPWESYNEQFF.

The chain has TRBV7-3 and TRBJ2-2; possible D gene TRBD2, 6 bases. V was clipped by 5 bases and J by 0 bases, with 19 bases between them. Germline V gene lookup returns CDR1 SGHTA and CDR2 FQGTGA. CDR3 length equals 18 residues. CDR3 sequence (DNA): TGTGCCAGCAGCCCGACGGGGGACGGTGAAACGAACACCGGGGAGCTGTTTTTT. This sequence encodes CASSPTGDGETNTGELFF. Combining the CDR3 with reference TRBV7-3 and TRBJ2-2 gives the whole variable domain GAGVSQTPSNKVTEKGKYVELRCDPISGHTALYWYRQSLGQGPEFLIYFQGTGAADDSGLPNDRFFAVRPEGSVSTLKIQRTERGDSAVYLCASSPTGDGETNTGELFFGEGSRLTVL.

This chain uses TRBV29-1 with TRBJ2-1, with TRBD2 matching over 11 bases. CDR1 SQVTM and CDR2 ANQGSEA come from the germline V gene. CDR3 length equals 14 residues. Trimming took 2 bases from V and 6 from J; bases not matched to a gene: 3. The CDR3 DNA sequence: TGCAGCGTTGAACGGCTAGCGGGGGGCAATGAGCAGTTCTTC. Translating gives CSVERLAGGNEQFF.

The gene calls are TRBV28 and TRBJ1-2; a weak D match, TRBD1 (5 bases). The germline V gene has CDR1 MDHEN and CDR2 SYDVKM. There are 12 residues in the CDR3. The V end was cut by 8 bases, the J end by 4 bases, with 11 bases between. The CDR3 DNA follows: TGTGCCAGCTCGGGGACGGTCTATGGCTACACCTTC. Protein sequence: CASSGTVYGYTF.

The chain uses TRBV4-1 and TRBJ2-3, with D uncertain. The V gene lost 2 bases and the J gene lost 6 bases, with 18 bases spanning the gap. CDR3 length equals 16 residues. Looked up from germline, CDR1 is MGHRA and CDR2 is YSYEKL. This CDR3 reads CASSQSELLLDDTQYF. In DNA, the CDR3 is TGCGCCAGCAGCCAAAGTGAACTCTTGCTGGATGATACGCAGTATTTT.

The V call is TRBV7-2, the J call TRBJ1-1; no clear D. This CDR3 has 13 amino acids. The germline V and J ends were trimmed by 0 bases and 11 bases, with 13 bases remaining between them. Germline values: CDR1 SGHTA, CDR2 FQGNSA. The CDR3 region has the DNA TGTGCCAGCAGCTTAGCAACGGGCCGGCAGGCTTTCTTT. Amino acids: CASSLATGRQAFF.

The chain combines TRBV3-1 (or the pseudogene TRBV3-2) with TRBJ2-7, with a tentative D call TRBD2 (6 bases). The CDR3 totals 12 residues. Germline V gene data show CDR1 as LGHDT and CDR2 as YNNKEL (reference sequence). V was trimmed by 3 bases and J by 4 bases, leaving 7 bases between them. In DNA, the CDR3 is TGTGCCAGCAGCCAGGGGGGATACGAGCAGTACTTC. Translation gives CASSQGGYEQYF.

The chain combines TRBV27 with TRBJ1-6, with 10 bases matching TRBD1. After removal of 7 bases from V and 6 bases from J, the junction contained 9 bases not matched to a gene. Germline CDR1 and CDR2: MNHEY and SMNVEV (reference sequence). The CDR3 covers 16 residues. Here the CDR3 reads CASTLRGQGSNSPLHF. In nucleotides, the CDR3 is TGTGCCAGCACCCTACGGGGACAGGGGTCTAATTCACCCCTCCACTTT.

The chain employs TRBV19 and TRBJ2-3; 9 positions agree with TRBD2. This CDR3 has 14 residues. The germline V gene encodes CDR1 LNHDA and CDR2 SQIVND (reference sequence). V lost 7 bases, J lost 3 bases, and 5 bases stayed unmatched. The CDR3 region has the DNA TGTGCCAGTACCATGACTAGCGGAACAGATACGCAGTATTTT. As protein: CASTMTSGTDTQYF.

The chain has TRBV19 and TRBJ1-2; a weak D match, TRBD1 (5 bases). The CDR3 length is 15 residues. The germline gives CDR1 LNHDA, CDR2 SQIVND (reference sequence). V was cut by 7 bases and J by 2 bases, with 17 bases left in between. In DNA form, the CDR3 reads TGTGCCAGTATAAATGTAGGGGCGCAGAACTATGGCTACACCTTC. Translating it yields CASINVGAQNYGYTF.

The chain combines TRBV5-1 with TRBJ2-2; 9 positions match TRBD1. The CDR3 is 16 amino acids. Losses at the gene ends were 3 bases for V and 6 bases for J; bases not matched to a gene: 9. The germline V gene encodes CDR1 SGHRS and CDR2 YFSETQ. The CDR3 region is CASSSQGQGLSGELFF. CDR3 coding DNA: TGCGCCAGCAGCTCTCAGGGACAGGGCCTGTCCGGGGAGCTGTTTTTT.

V gene TRBV6-2 or TRBV6-3 combines with J gene TRBJ2-3; the D gene is possibly TRBD2 (6 bases). CDR1 and CDR2 from the germline V gene are MNHEY and SVGEGT. Trimming shortened V by 6 bases and J by 2 bases, and 18 bases separated the two germline ends. The CDR3 totals 16 residues. CDR3: CASSNAALAATDTQYF. In DNA form, the CDR3 reads TGTGCCAGCAGCAATGCCGCTTTAGCGGCCACAGATACGCAGTATTTT.

The chain joins TRBV5-1 to TRBJ1-1; D remains ambiguous. V lost 1 base, J lost 3 bases, and 16 bases lay in between. The CDR3 is 16 amino acids. CDR1 SGHRS and CDR2 YFSETQ come from the germline V gene. CDR3 sequence: CASSLRGSGEHTEAFF. The CDR3, as DNA: TGCGCCAGCAGCTTGAGAGGTTCTGGTGAGCACACTGAAGCTTTCTTT.

V and J are TRBV25-1 and TRBJ1-6; D remains ambiguous. This CDR3 is 13 amino acids long. V was pared by 7 bases and J by 7 bases, with 11 bases between. Looked up from germline, CDR1 is MGHDK and CDR2 is SYGVNS. CDR3 coding DNA: TGTGCCAGCATGAAAAGGGAAAATTCACCCCTCCACTTT. Its protein is CASMKRENSPLHF. The full variable domain, in which reference TRBV25-1 and TRBJ1-6 provide the parts outside the CDR3, is EADIYQTPRYLVIGTGKKITLECSQTMGHDKMYWYQQDPGMELHLIHYSYGVNSTEKGDLSSESTVSRIRTEHFPLTLESARPSHTSQYLCASMKRENSPLHFGNGTRLTVT.

The rearrangement joins TRBV19 to TRBJ2-3; D remains ambiguous. CDR1 and CDR2 from the germline V gene are LNHDA and SQIVND (reference sequence). The V end was cut by 10 bases, the J end by 1 base, with 12 bases between. The CDR3 is 13 amino acids. This CDR3 is CATRRKGTDTQYF. The DNA for the CDR3 is TGTGCCACCCGGCGGAAAGGCACAGATACGCAGTATTTT.

V is TRBV5-6 and J is TRBJ2-1; 7 nucleotides align to TRBD2. J gave up 2 bases and V 5 bases, and 7 bases lay outside the gene matches. The CDR3 totals 15 residues. Germline CDR1 is SGHDT and CDR2 is YYEEEE. The CDR3: CASSSGLKPYNEQFF. CDR3 DNA: TGTGCCAGCAGTTCGGGACTAAAACCCTACAATGAGCAGTTCTTC.

This chain links TRBV5-1 with TRBJ2-6, with 8 bases lining up with TRBD1. V shed 0 bases and J 0 bases; nucleotides not matched to a gene: 5. The CDR3 is 18 residues long. Germline V gene sequence: CDR1 SGHRS, CDR2 YFSETQ. DNA for the CDR3: TGCGCCAGCAGCTTGGCGGGACAGGTCCACTCTGGGGCCAACGTCCTGACTTTC. Protein sequence: CASSLAGQVHSGANVLTF.

The rearrangement uses TRBV2 and TRBJ2-7; 8 nucleotides align to TRBD2. This CDR3 spans 14 amino acids. Germline V gives CDR1 SNHLY, CDR2 FYNNEI. J lost 6 bases, V lost 3 bases, and 7 bases had no gene match. CDR3: CASSDPGLVGEQYF. The CDR3 coding sequence is TGTGCCAGCAGTGATCCGGGACTAGTCGGCGAGCAGTACTTC.

This clone has only one observation. The genes are TRBV18 and TRBJ2-7, with D tentatively TRBD2 (7 bases). The germline V gene has CDR1 KGHSH and CDR2 LQKENI. V was shortened by 4 bases and J by 4 bases, with 14 bases between the two germline ends. CDR3 size: 14 residues. The CDR3 DNA follows: TGTGCCAGCTCACGTCGGGGGGCTACGTACGAGCAGTACTTC. Residues: CASSRRGATYEQYF.

V and J are TRBV3-1 (or the pseudogene TRBV3-2) and TRBJ1-5; D perhaps matches TRBD1 (5 bases). CDR1 and CDR2 from the germline V gene are LGHDT and YNNKEL (reference sequence). The CDR3 sequence is 15 residues long. V dropped 0 bases and J dropped 4 bases, with 10 bases sitting between them. In DNA, the CDR3 is TGTGCCAGCAGCCAAGATGGTCAGGGAAATCAGCCCCAGCATTTT. It codes for CASSQDGQGNQPQHF.

J is TRBJ1-6 and V is TRBV14, with a possible D match to TRBD1 (6 bases). The V end lost 6 bases, the J end lost 10 bases, and 16 bases lay between the germline ends. The CDR3 runs to 14 residues. Germline V gene sequence: CDR1 SGHDN, CDR2 FVKESK. The CDR3, as DNA: TGTGCCAGCAGTACGACAGGTTGGGGATCACCCCTCCACTTT. Translating it yields CASSTTGWGSPLHF. The variable domain in full, completed from reference TRBV14 and TRBJ1-6, reads EAGVTQFPSHSVIEKGQTVTLRCDPISGHDNLYWYRRVMGKEIKFLLHFVKESKQDESGMPNNRFLAERTGGTYSTLKVQPAELEDSGVYFCASSTTGWGSPLHFGNGTRLTVT.

V usage is TRBV23-1 and J usage is TRBJ2-7, with D unclear. TRBV23-1 is marked as an open reading frame, function uncertain. Trimming took off 5 bases at V and 3 bases at J, with 20 bases between the two ends. This CDR3 is 16 amino acids long. CDR3 loop: CASSLPYPPRGYEQYF. Written as DNA, the CDR3 is TGCGCCAGCAGTTTACCCTATCCTCCACGAGGCTACGAGCAGTACTTC.

The V and J genes are TRBV5-6 and TRBJ2-7; D is perhaps TRBD1 (5 bases). This CDR3 is 15 amino acids long. Deletions cut 0 bases from V and 3 bases from J, with 13 bases between. Germline CDR1 and CDR2: SGHDT and YYEEEE. CDR3 coding DNA: TGTGCCAGCAGCTTGGTCGAAGTGGGGCTCTACGAGCAGTACTTC. Translated, it gives CASSLVEVGLYEQYF.

This clone occurred once. The chain uses TRBV7-3 and TRBJ2-1; 8 bases fit TRBD2. Trimming removed 1 base from V and 6 bases from J; junction bases left unmatched: 2. Germline CDR1 reads SGHTA; CDR2 reads FQGTGA. This CDR3 has 14 amino acids. The CDR3 coding sequence is TGTGCCAGCAGCTTAATGGGGACTAGCAATGAGCAGTTCTTC. It specifies CASSLMGTSNEQFF.